This T cell receptor (beta chain) was identified in a study of T cell responses to AZD1222 COVID-19 vaccine. The V gene's germline CDR1 is SGHRS and CDR2 YFSETQ. The V and J ends lost 3 bases and 0 bases respectively, with 9 bases between them. The CDR3 consists of 15 residues. This table comes from immunoSEQ multiplex PCR, and its TCRdb copy is limited to in-frame clones, with some not included. Its listing shows over 120,000 clones. Notes on this clone: Its specificity is not known. The sample contains more than one DNA sequence encoding this CDR3.

Study-wide results and caveats: Vaccination with two AZD1222 doses was followed by a rise in Spike-specific TCR breadth and depth.

This TCR was recovered from an adult in good health. V is TRBV5-1 and J is TRBJ2-2; a weak D match, TRBD1 (6 bases). The specimen was peripheral blood. The CDR3 loop is CASSSGQTNTGELFF. DNA of the CDR3: TGCGCCAGCAGCTCGGGACAAACGAACACCGGGGAGCTGTTTTTT. The whole variable domain, filled in from reference TRBV5-1 and TRBJ2-2, reads KAGVTQTPRYLIKTRGQQVTLSCSPISGHRSVSWYQQTPGQGLQFLFEYFSETQRNKGNFPGRFSGRQFSNSRSEMNVSTLELGDSALYLCASSSGQTNTGELFFGEGSRLTVL.